The source of this T cell receptor beta chain is a study of beta chain features in type 1 diabetes. General observations from the study: Fewer insertions but more deletions were seen at VDJ junctions in type 1 diabetes patients.

As regards this clone: The antigen is not known.

One heparinised draw, averaging approximately 120 mL, was taken per donor. Each of the CD4+ naive, central memory, regulatory and stem cell-like memory populations was sorted via CD45RO/CCR7/CD25/CD127/CD95/CD27. The germline CDR1 and CDR2 sequences are KGHSH and LQKENI. CDR3 length: 13 amino acids. The V gene lost 2 bases and the J gene lost 4 bases, with 7 bases spanning the gap. Investigators reverse transcribed all isolated RNA, so they sequenced expressed TCRB transcripts. Measured with immunoSEQ multiplex PCR; TCRdb has only the in-frame clones, and not every one. Among hundreds of thousands of clones, about 63% were seen once, and the ten largest hold 0.053%.

The sample comprised naive CD4+ T cells from blood. This receptor was identified in a man aged 25 to 40 in good health. The V call is TRBV18, the J call TRBJ2-3; D is ambiguous. The CDR3 coding sequence is TGTGCCAGCTCACCAACACAACCAGATACGCAGTATTTT. Residues: CASSPTQPDTQYF.